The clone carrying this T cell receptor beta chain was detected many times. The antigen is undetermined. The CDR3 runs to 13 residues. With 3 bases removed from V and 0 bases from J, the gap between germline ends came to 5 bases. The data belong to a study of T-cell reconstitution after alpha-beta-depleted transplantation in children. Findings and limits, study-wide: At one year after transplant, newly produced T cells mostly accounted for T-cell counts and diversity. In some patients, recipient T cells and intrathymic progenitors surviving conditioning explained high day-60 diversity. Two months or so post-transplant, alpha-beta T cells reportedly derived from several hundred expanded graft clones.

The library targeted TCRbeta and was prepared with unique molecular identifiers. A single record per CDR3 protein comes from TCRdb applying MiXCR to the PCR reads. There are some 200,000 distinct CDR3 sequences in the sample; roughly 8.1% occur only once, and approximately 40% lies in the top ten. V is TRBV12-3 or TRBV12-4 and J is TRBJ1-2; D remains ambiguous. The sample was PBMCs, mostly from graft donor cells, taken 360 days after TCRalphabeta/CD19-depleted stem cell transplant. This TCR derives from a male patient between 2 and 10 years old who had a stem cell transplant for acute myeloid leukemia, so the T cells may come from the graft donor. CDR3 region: CASSLTTNYGYTF. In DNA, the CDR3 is TGTGCCAGCAGTTTGACCACTAACTATGGCTACACCTTC.